A selection of T cell receptor beta chains follows, all from one sample in a study of beta chain features in type 1 diabetes. Libraries were prepared by immunoSEQ multiplex PCR; TCRdb keeps only in-frame clonotypes and omits some of them. The profile shows around 280,000 clones, 8% of them singletons. The sequencing sample was made of central memory CD4+ T cells from blood. The receptors shown here come from a woman aged 18-30 years in good health. The CDR3 runs from the conserved cysteine through the conserved F or W. A D gene is named only where the DNA matches it firmly. Only part of the rows carry a size: once, few, many, or a class if the clone is expanded.

.	16	TRBV7-9	few	TRBJ2-2	TGTGCCGCCCCTCCCGGGGCAGGGGTAAACACCGGGGAGCTGTTTTTT	CAAPPGAGVNTGELFF
TRBD1	15	TRBV6-5	few	TRBJ2-7	TGTGCCAGCAGTTACCGTGGGGACAGGGTGAACGAGCAGTACTTC	CASSYRGDRVNEQYF
TRBD1	14	TRBV28	.	TRBJ2-3	TGTGCCAGCAGTTACAGGGGGAAGCGATATACGCAGTATTTT	CASSYRGKRYTQYF
TRBD1	14	TRBV7-9	few	TRBJ1-1	TGTGCCAGCATCACCGGGACAGGGAGGACTGAAGCTTTCTTT	CASITGTGRTEAFF
.	14	TRBV5-4	.	TRBJ2-7	TGTGCCAGCAGTCAGGGAGTAGCGGTCTACGAGCAGTACTTC	CASSQGVAVYEQYF
.	11	TRBV7-2	.	TRBJ2-7	TGTGCCAGCAGCAGGACCTACGAGCAGTACTTC	CASSRTYEQYF
TRBD2	15	TRBV28	few	TRBJ2-1	TGTGCCAGCAAGTACGGAGCGGGGGGACGGAATGAGCAGTTCTTC	CASKYGAGGRNEQFF
.	14	TRBV7-2	few	TRBJ2-7	TGTGCCAGCAGCCGCCTCGGGGGATCCTACGAGCAGTACTTC	CASSRLGGSYEQYF
TRBD1	14	TRBV7-2	few	TRBJ1-6	TGTGCCAGCAGTGACCCGGGACAGGGGTCACCCCTCCACTTT	CASSDPGQGSPLHF
.	12	TRBV7-2	.	TRBJ2-1	TGTGCCAGCAGCTTAGCGCAGATTGAGCAGTTCTTC	CASSLAQIEQFF
TRBD1	14	TRBV5-1	few	TRBJ2-5	TGCGCCAGCAGCTTAGGGACAGCCAAAGAGACCCAGTACTTC	CASSLGTAKETQYF
.	11	TRBV2	few	TRBJ2-2	TGTGCCACCTCAAACACCGGGGAGCTGTTTTTT	CATSNTGELFF
.	14	TRBV18	few	TRBJ1-4	TGTGCCAGCTCACCACCGACAGCGAGTGAAAAACTGTTTTTT	CASSPPTASEKLFF
.	14	TRBV5-1	.	TRBJ2-2	TGCGCCAGCAGCTTGATAGGGGAAGCCGGGGAGCTGTTTTTT	CASSLIGEAGELFF
.	14	TRBV5-1	.	TRBJ2-1	TGCGCCAGCAGCGACACGGATTTCTACAATGAGCAGTTCTTC	CASSDTDFYNEQFF
TRBD1	17	TRBV7-2	.	TRBJ1-2	TGTGCCAGCAGCTTGAGAGGGGGACAGGGCCTCACTAGGGGCTACACCTTC	CASSLRGGQGLTRGYTF
TRBD1	15	TRBV7-9	.	TRBJ2-1	TGTGCCAGCAGCGCAGGGACAGGGGCACCAAATGAGCAGTTCTTC	CASSAGTGAPNEQFF
TRBD2	15	TRBV28	many	TRBJ2-4	TGTGCCAGCACTCGCCCCGCGGCGGGGGGCAACATTCAGTACTTC	CASTRPAAGGNIQYF
TRBD1	17	TRBV23-1	many	TRBJ1-3	TGCGCCAGCAGTCAAGCCGGGACAGCGGTCTCTGGAAACACCATATATTTT	CASSQAGTAVSGNTIYF
TRBD1	13	TRBV29-1	few	TRBJ1-2	TGCAGCTCCTACGGGACAGAATCTTATGGCTACACCTTC	CSSYGTESYGYTF
.	14	TRBV7-2	.	TRBJ1-2	TGTGCCAGCAGCTCCACCGTCTCCCCCGGGGGCTACACCTTC	CASSSTVSPGGYTF
.	14	TRBV4-2	few	TRBJ2-3	TGTGCCAGCAGCCTTCAGGGTCCCACAGATACGCAGTATTTT	CASSLQGPTDTQYF
TRBD2	15	TRBV5-1	many	TRBJ2-1	TGCGCCAGCAGCGAAGCCGGGACTAGCGGGAAAGAGCAGTTCTTC	CASSEAGTSGKEQFF
TRBD1	13	TRBV13	.	TRBJ2-1	TGTGCCAGCAGCCGGGACAGGGTCGATGAGCAGTTCTTC	CASSRDRVDEQFF
TRBD1	14	TRBV19	.	TRBJ1-1	TGTGCCAGCCGTTGGGCGGCAGGGGGCACTGAAGCTTTCTTT	CASRWAAGGTEAFF
.	16	TRBV28	.	TRBJ2-7	TGTGCCAGCAGTTTGTTTGGTACAGTAACTGTCTACGAGCAGTACTTC	CASSLFGTVTVYEQYF